A selection of T cell receptor beta chains follows, all from one sample in a study of blood T cell repertoires in COVID-19. The protocol was immunoSEQ multiplex PCR, while the TCRdb copy is restricted to in-frame clones and leaves out a portion. The sample includes about 320,000 clones, 75% to 90% of them seen just once. The sequenced sample consisted of PBMCs or T cells enriched from blood (not recorded which). These receptors all come from a man between 60 and 70 years old who had recovered from COVID-19. The CDR3 runs from the conserved cysteine through the conserved F or W. A D gene is named only where the DNA matches it firmly. Where a row states a size, it is once, few, many or the class of an expanded clone; other rows omit it.

D: TRBD1; V: TRBV5-1; J: TRBJ1-2; size: NA; DNA: TGCGCCAGCAGCCAGAGACAGGGGTATGGAGTTAGGGGCTACACCTTC; CDR3: CASSQRQGYGVRGYTF
D: NA; V: TRBV9; J: TRBJ2-7; size: NA; DNA: TGTGCCAGCAGCGTAGGTGACAGATACTACGAGCAGTACTTC; CDR3: CASSVGDRYYEQYF
D: TRBD1; V: TRBV5-1; J: TRBJ2-5; size: NA; DNA: TGCGCCAGCAGCTTGTTAACCGGGGACAGGGCTGGAGAGACCCAGTACTTC; CDR3: CASSLLTGDRAGETQYF
D: NA; V: TRBV24-1; J: TRBJ1-5; size: few; DNA: TGTGCCACCAGTCGGCCGGGGAACAATCAGCCCCAGCATTTT; CDR3: CATSRPGNNQPQHF
D: NA; V: TRBV18; J: TRBJ1-2; size: NA; DNA: TGTGCCAGCTCGCTGACCGGAGATGGCTACACCTTC; CDR3: CASSLTGDGYTF
D: TRBD2; V: TRBV7-3; J: TRBJ2-2; size: NA; DNA: TGTGCCAGCAGCCCGCGAGCGGGAGGGCCTACCGGGGAGCTGTTTTTT; CDR3: CASSPRAGGPTGELFF
D: NA; V: TRBV3-1/TRBV3-2; J: TRBJ2-5; size: NA; DNA: TGTGCCAGCAGCCAAGTTATGTGGGGCAGAAAAGAGACCCAGTACTTC; CDR3: CASSQVMWGRKETQYF
D: TRBD2; V: TRBV6-2/TRBV6-3; J: TRBJ2-3; size: NA; DNA: TGTGCCAGCAGTTCCGGGACTAGCGGTAAAGATACGCAGTATTTT; CDR3: CASSSGTSGKDTQYF
D: NA; V: TRBV6-5; J: TRBJ1-4; size: NA; DNA: TGTGCCAGCAGTCGACAGGCTAATGAAAAACTGTTTTTT; CDR3: CASSRQANEKLFF
D: TRBD1; V: TRBV28; J: TRBJ1-1; size: NA; DNA: TGTGCCAGTAACCAGGGGGCGGGACAGGGGGTAATTCAAGCTTTCTTT; CDR3: CASNQGAGQGVIQAFF
D: TRBD2; V: TRBV25-1; J: TRBJ2-7; size: NA; DNA: TGTGCCAGCAAGAAAGCGGGACCCGTTTACGAGCAGTACTTC; CDR3: CASKKAGPVYEQYF
D: TRBD1; V: TRBV5-1; J: TRBJ1-5; size: NA; DNA: TGCGCCAGCAGCCTCCTCGGACAGGGCAATCAGCCCCAGCATTTT; CDR3: CASSLLGQGNQPQHF
D: NA; V: TRBV28; J: TRBJ2-1; size: NA; DNA: TGTGCCAGCAGCCTGGGACACCTCTACAATGAGCAGTTCTTC; CDR3: CASSLGHLYNEQFF
D: TRBD2; V: TRBV9; J: TRBJ2-2; size: NA; DNA: TGTGCCAGCACCTTAGGCGGGAGGGACGGGGAGCTGTTTTTT; CDR3: CASTLGGRDGELFF
D: NA; V: TRBV5-1; J: TRBJ2-7; size: NA; DNA: TGCGCCAGCAGCTTGGCTGGTACTAGCTCTTACGAGCAGTACTTC; CDR3: CASSLAGTSSYEQYF
D: TRBD2; V: TRBV10-1; J: TRBJ2-1; size: NA; DNA: TGCGCCAGCAGCAGACTAGCGGGAGTCTACAATGAGCAGTTCTTC; CDR3: CASSRLAGVYNEQFF
D: TRBD1; V: TRBV6-5; J: TRBJ2-5; size: NA; DNA: TGTGCCAGCAGTCAACGACAGGGATGGGAGACCCAGTACTTC; CDR3: CASSQRQGWETQYF
D: NA; V: TRBV11-3; J: TRBJ2-5; size: NA; DNA: TGTGCCAGCAGCCGCGGCGGGCAGCCACAAGAGACCCAGTACTTC; CDR3: CASSRGGQPQETQYF
D: NA; V: TRBV7-9; J: TRBJ2-5; size: NA; DNA: TGTGCCAGCAGCCCGCCCCTGGGCCCGGAGACCCAGTACTTC; CDR3: CASSPPLGPETQYF
D: TRBD1; V: TRBV20-1; J: TRBJ1-5; size: once; DNA: TGCAGTGCTAGTTTCCGCCCGACAGGGGAGAAACAGCCCCAGCATTTT; CDR3: CSASFRPTGEKQPQHF
D: TRBD2; V: TRBV6-5; J: TRBJ2-7; size: NA; DNA: TGTGCCAGCTGGTGGTTGGGAGGGACCTACGAGCAGTACTTC; CDR3: CASWWLGGTYEQYF
D: TRBD1; V: TRBV5-1; J: TRBJ1-4; size: few; DNA: TGCGCCAGCAGCACGAATGGACAGGGTGGAGAAAAACTGTTTTTT; CDR3: CASSTNGQGGEKLFF
D: NA; V: TRBV12-3/TRBV12-4; J: TRBJ2-1; size: NA; DNA: TGTGCCAGCAGTTTGGCTATAGCCAATGAGCAGTTCTTC; CDR3: CASSLAIANEQFF
D: TRBD2; V: TRBV9; J: TRBJ2-1; size: NA; DNA: TGTGCCAGCGCGATAGCGGGAGACGAGCAGTTCTTC; CDR3: CASAIAGDEQFF
D: TRBD2; V: TRBV3-1/TRBV3-2; J: TRBJ2-1; size: NA; DNA: TGTGCCAGCAGCCGGAGTAGCGGGGGCTCCTACAATGAGCAGTTCTTC; CDR3: CASSRSSGGSYNEQFF
D: TRBD1; V: TRBV3-1/TRBV3-2; J: TRBJ1-1; size: NA; DNA: TGTGCCAGCAGCCAGACAGGGGGCGGGACTGAAGCTTTCTTT; CDR3: CASSQTGGGTEAFF
D: TRBD2; V: TRBV5-1; J: TRBJ2-7; size: few; DNA: TGCGCCAGCAGCCCACTAGCGGGGGGCAATAATAAGGAGCAGTACTTC; CDR3: CASSPLAGGNNKEQYF
D: NA; V: TRBV9; J: TRBJ1-3; size: NA; DNA: TGTGCCAGCAGCCCCCAAGTCCTGGGCGATAGCACCATATATTTT; CDR3: CASSPQVLGDSTIYF
D: NA; V: TRBV29-1; J: TRBJ1-5; size: NA; DNA: TGCAGCGTTGCAGGGCTTAGCAATCAGCCCCAGCATTTT; CDR3: CSVAGLSNQPQHF
D: NA; V: TRBV6-1; J: TRBJ2-7; size: few; DNA: TGTGCCAGCAGTGAACTCTACGAGCAGTACTTC; CDR3: CASSELYEQYF
D: NA; V: TRBV11-2; J: TRBJ2-1; size: NA; DNA: TGTGCCAGCAGAATAGACAGCTACAATGAGCAGTTCTTC; CDR3: CASRIDSYNEQFF
D: TRBD2; V: TRBV7-2; J: TRBJ2-5; size: NA; DNA: TGTGCCAGCAGCACCAGCGGGGCTGGGGAGACCCAGTACTTC; CDR3: CASSTSGAGETQYF
D: TRBD1; V: TRBV18; J: TRBJ1-3; size: once; DNA: TGTGCCAGCTCACCATTTACCGGGACAGGCCGCATCCCTAGCTCTGGAAACACCATATATTTT; CDR3: CASSPFTGTGRIPSSGNTIYF
D: NA; V: TRBV27; J: TRBJ2-4; size: NA; DNA: TGTGCCACCTCCCCCGGGACTGAAAACATTCAGTACTTC; CDR3: CATSPGTENIQYF
D: TRBD1; V: TRBV7-9; J: TRBJ1-1; size: few; DNA: TGTGCCAGCAGTTTAATAGGGACAGCGAACACTGAAGCTTTCTTT; CDR3: CASSLIGTANTEAFF
D: TRBD2; V: TRBV20-1; J: TRBJ2-1; size: NA; DNA: TGCAGTGCTAGTCCGCGGGAGGGATACAATGAGCAGTTCTTC; CDR3: CSASPREGYNEQFF
D: TRBD1; V: TRBV15; J: TRBJ2-7; size: NA; DNA: TGTGCCACCAGCACGGGGACAGATATCACCTACGAGCAGTACTTC; CDR3: CATSTGTDITYEQYF
D: TRBD2; V: TRBV5-5; J: TRBJ2-7; size: NA; DNA: TGTGCCAGCAGCTTGGTCCCCACTAGCGGGTCCTACGAGCAGTACTTC; CDR3: CASSLVPTSGSYEQYF
D: TRBD2; V: TRBV12-5; J: TRBJ2-1; size: NA; DNA: TGTGCTAGTGGACTAGCGGGAGGTACCTTTACCGAGCAGTTCTTC; CDR3: CASGLAGGTFTEQFF
D: TRBD2; V: TRBV11-2; J: TRBJ2-1; size: NA; DNA: TGTGCCAGCAGCTTCCTTTTAGCGGGCGGGAGTCACAATGAGCAGTTCTTC; CDR3: CASSFLLAGGSHNEQFF
D: NA; V: TRBV7-2; J: TRBJ1-5; size: NA; DNA: TGTGCCAGCAGCGGACAGAATAGCAATCAGCCCCAGCATTTT; CDR3: CASSGQNSNQPQHF
D: TRBD2; V: TRBV7-2; J: TRBJ2-3; size: NA; DNA: TGTGCCAGCAGCCCAGCGGGAGGGGTGACAGATACGCAGTATTTT; CDR3: CASSPAGGVTDTQYF
D: NA; V: TRBV28; J: TRBJ1-2; size: once; DNA: TGTGCCAGCCGGGACACTAAACGGCAGGGCTACACCTTC; CDR3: CASRDTKRQGYTF
D: TRBD1; V: TRBV19; J: TRBJ2-3; size: once; DNA: TGTGCCAGTAGCCCTTTCCGGGACAGGGGCACAGATACGCAGTATTTT; CDR3: CASSPFRDRGTDTQYF
D: TRBD1; V: TRBV19; J: TRBJ2-7; size: NA; DNA: TGTGCCAGTAGTACCACAGGGGCTAAGGGCGAGCAGTACTTC; CDR3: CASSTTGAKGEQYF
D: NA; V: TRBV7-3; J: TRBJ2-3; size: NA; DNA: TGTGCCAGCAGCTTAGGGCATAGCACAGATACGCAGTATTTT; CDR3: CASSLGHSTDTQYF
D: TRBD1; V: TRBV2; J: TRBJ1-2; size: NA; DNA: TGTGCCAGCAGTCACCGGGACAGGGGCTCGATCAGCTACACCTTC; CDR3: CASSHRDRGSISYTF
D: NA; V: TRBV28; J: TRBJ2-1; size: NA; DNA: TGTGCCAGCAGACTAGCACGGTACAATGAGCAGTTCTTC; CDR3: CASRLARYNEQFF
D: NA; V: TRBV4-1; J: TRBJ1-1; size: NA; DNA: TGCGCCAGCAGCCAAGGACAGTTCAACACTGAAGCTTTCTTT; CDR3: CASSQGQFNTEAFF
D: TRBD1; V: TRBV7-9; J: TRBJ2-3; size: NA; DNA: TGTGCCAGCCCGGGACAGGGAATGACAGATACGCAGTATTTT; CDR3: CASPGQGMTDTQYF
D: NA; V: TRBV6-5; J: TRBJ1-5; size: NA; DNA: TGTGCCAGCAGTTGGGGCGGCAATCAGCCCCAGCATTTT; CDR3: CASSWGGNQPQHF
D: NA; V: TRBV5-1; J: TRBJ2-2; size: NA; DNA: TGCGCCAGCAGCGCCCAGGGAGGAGAGCGGAACACCGGGGAGCTGTTTTTT; CDR3: CASSAQGGERNTGELFF
D: NA; V: TRBV6-5; J: TRBJ1-2; size: NA; DNA: TGTGCCAGCAGCCAGGGGTACTATGGCTACACCTTC; CDR3: CASSQGYYGYTF
D: NA; V: TRBV3-1/TRBV3-2; J: TRBJ1-1; size: once; DNA: TGTGCCAGCAGCCAAGAAGGGGTACCCAAACAAGCTTTCTTT; CDR3: CASSQEGVPKQAFF
D: NA; V: TRBV2; J: TRBJ2-7; size: NA; DNA: TGTGCCAGCAGTGATCCCGGGAATCTGAACGAGCAGTACTTC; CDR3: CASSDPGNLNEQYF
D: NA; V: TRBV7-9; J: TRBJ1-1; size: once; DNA: TGTGCCAGCAGCTTACTGATTGGGCGGGGAATCACTGAAGCTTTCTTT; CDR3: CASSLLIGRGITEAFF
D: NA; V: TRBV7-3; J: TRBJ2-1; size: once; DNA: TGTGCCAGCAGCTTAATGGGGGCGGCGGTGAATGAGCAGTTCTTC; CDR3: CASSLMGAAVNEQFF
D: TRBD2; V: TRBV5-4; J: TRBJ2-1; size: once; DNA: TGTGCCAGCAGCTGGGGACTAGCGGGAGGAGGATACAATGAGCAGTTCTTC; CDR3: CASSWGLAGGGYNEQFF
D: NA; V: TRBV7-2; J: TRBJ1-2; size: NA; DNA: TGTGCCAGCAGCTTAAGGATGGGGGGGGCCGTATATGGCTACACCTTC; CDR3: CASSLRMGGAVYGYTF